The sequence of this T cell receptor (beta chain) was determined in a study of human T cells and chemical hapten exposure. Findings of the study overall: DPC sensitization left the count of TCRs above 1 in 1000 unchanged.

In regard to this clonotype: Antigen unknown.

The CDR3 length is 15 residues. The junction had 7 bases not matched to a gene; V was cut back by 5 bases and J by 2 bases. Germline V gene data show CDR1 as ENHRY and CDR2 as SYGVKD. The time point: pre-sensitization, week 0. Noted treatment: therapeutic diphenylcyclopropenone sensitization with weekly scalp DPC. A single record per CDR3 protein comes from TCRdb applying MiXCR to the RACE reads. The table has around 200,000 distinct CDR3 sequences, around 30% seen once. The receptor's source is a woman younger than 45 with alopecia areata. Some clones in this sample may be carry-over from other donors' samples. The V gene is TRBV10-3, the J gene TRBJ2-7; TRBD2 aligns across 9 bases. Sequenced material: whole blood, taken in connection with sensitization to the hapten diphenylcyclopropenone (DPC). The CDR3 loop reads CAISPTSGPTYEQYF. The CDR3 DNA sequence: TGTGCCATCAGTCCGACTAGCGGACCCACCTACGAGCAGTACTTC.